This entry lists 32 T cell receptor beta chains sequenced from one sample in a study of cytomegalovirus exposure and HLA in healthy donors. Vbeta (60) and Jbeta (13) primers were used in the PCR. Method: immunoSEQ multiplex PCR; TCRdb's copy keeps in-frame clones and lacks some. The data contain 95,000 to 150,000 clones, around 66% of them singletons. The sample taken for sequencing was PBMCs. The receptor source for this set is a man between 18 and 35 years old in good health and CMV-seronegative.

The sample holds a few counts of this clone. The chain employs TRBV10-3 and TRBJ2-3; 9 positions agree with TRBD1. The CDR3 contains 14 residues. Germline CDR1 ENHRY, CDR2 SYGVKD. J was trimmed by 6 bases and V by 3 bases; bases with no gene match: 4. The CDR3, as DNA: TGTGCCATCAGTGAAAACAGGGGGCCGGATACGCAGTATTTT. Translated, it gives CAISENRGPDTQYF.

This chain connects TRBV27 to TRBJ2-2, with D maybe TRBD1 (6 bases). Germline-derived CDR1 and CDR2 are MNHEY and SMNVEV (reference sequence). This CDR3 has 13 residues. The V end was cut by 5 bases, the J end by 6 bases, with 10 bases between. This CDR3 is CASSARGSGELFF. Here the CDR3 DNA reads TGTGCCAGCAGTGCCAGGGGTTCCGGGGAGCTGTTTTTT.

The J gene is TRBJ2-1, the V gene TRBV6-5; 12 bases align to TRBD2. Germline values: CDR1 MNHEY, CDR2 SVGAGI. CDR3 length: 15 amino acids. With V trimmed by 6 bases and J by 4 bases, 4 bases remained unmatched. The CDR3 bases are TGTGCCAGCAGACAAACTAGCGGGGGGTACAATGAGCAGTTCTTC. This translates into CASRQTSGGYNEQFF.

The rearrangement uses TRBV7-8 and TRBJ1-5; 8 nucleotides agree with TRBD1. Trimming removed 1 base from V and 7 bases from J; junction bases left unmatched: 6. CDR1 and CDR2 from the germline V gene are SGHVS and FQNEAQ. The CDR3 is 15 residues long. In DNA, the CDR3 is TGTGCCAGCAGCTTAGAGGACAGGGTAAAGCAGCCCCAGCATTTT. This translates into CASSLEDRVKQPQHF.

The chain carries TRBV5-1 and TRBJ1-4; D might be TRBD1 (5 bases). CDR1 is SGHRS and CDR2 is YFSETQ in the germline V gene. Trimming stripped 6 bases from V and 7 bases from J, with 16 bases between. The CDR3 spans 14 residues. The CDR3 loop is CASTRGGVGEKLFF. CDR3 nucleotide sequence: TGCGCCAGCACCCGGGGGGGGGTTGGTGAAAAACTGTTTTTT.

This clone was counted once. The rearrangement joins TRBV27 to TRBJ2-2; a possible D gene is TRBD1 (5 bases). Trimming pared 4 bases from V and 4 bases from J, leaving 19 bases between. Per germline, CDR1 MNHEY and CDR2 SMNVEV (reference sequence). This CDR3 spans 17 amino acids. This chain's CDR3 is CASSSVWAGYFTGELFF. As DNA, the CDR3 is TGTGCCAGCAGTTCAGTGTGGGCAGGGTATTTCACCGGGGAGCTGTTTTTT.

The sample holds a few counts of this clone. The J gene is TRBJ2-2, the V gene TRBV9; 7 bases map to TRBD1. The CDR3 length is 16 residues. Per germline, CDR1 SGDLS and CDR2 YYNGEE. The V gene end was trimmed by 8 bases and the J gene end by 0 bases; junction bases not matched to a gene: 10. CDR3 region: CASSGQPQANTGELFF. The CDR3, as DNA: TGTGCCAGTTCGGGACAGCCCCAAGCGAACACCGGGGAGCTGTTTTTT.

This chain uses TRBV29-1 with TRBJ2-7; a possible D gene is TRBD2 (6 bases). V lost 5 bases, J lost 0 bases, and 8 bases lay in between. In germline, CDR1 is SQVTM, CDR2 ANQGSEA. This CDR3 has 12 residues. The DNA for the CDR3 is TGCAGCGTTCGGGACTCCTCCTACGAGCAGTACTTC. Translation gives CSVRDSSYEQYF.

J is TRBJ1-2 and V is TRBV27, with D uncertain. CDR1 is MNHEY, CDR2 SMNVEV, per germline (reference sequence). Deletions cut 5 bases from V and 4 bases from J, with 14 bases between. This CDR3 contains 14 residues. Here the CDR3 DNA reads TGTGCCAGCAGTGGGAGGGAGCGTGGCTATGGCTACACCTTC. It is translated as CASSGRERGYGYTF.

V and J are TRBV7-9 and TRBJ1-5; no clear D. The CDR3 spans 15 residues. The germline CDR1 and CDR2 sequences are SEHNR and FQNEAQ (reference sequence). Trimming removed 0 bases at V and 4 bases at J, with 10 bases between. The CDR3 reads CASSLAGRANQPQHF. The DNA of the CDR3 is TGTGCCAGCAGCTTAGCGGGGAGGGCGAATCAGCCCCAGCATTTT.

This chain joins TRBV7-8 and TRBJ2-2, with TRBD2 matching 9 bases. Trimming at V came to 4 bases and at J to 0 bases, leaving 0 bases not matched to a gene. The CDR3 runs to 15 residues. Germline CDR1 is SGHVS and CDR2 is FQNEAQ. CDR3: CASSSSGANTGELFF. CDR3 DNA sequence: TGTGCCAGCAGCTCTAGCGGGGCGAACACCGGGGAGCTGTTTTTT. Together with reference TRBV7-8 and TRBJ2-2, the CDR3 gives the full variable domain: GAGVSQSPRYKVAKRGQDVALRCDPISGHVSLFWYQQALGQGPEFLTYFQNEAQLDKSGLPSDRFFAERPEGSVSTLKIQRTQQEDSAVYLCASSSSGANTGELFFGEGSRLTVL.

The chain carries TRBV5-1 and TRBJ2-7, with TRBD1 matching 7 bases. J lost 3 bases, V lost 2 bases, and 5 bases had no gene match. Per germline, CDR1 SGHRS and CDR2 YFSETQ. The CDR3 runs to 14 residues. CDR3 in DNA: TGCGCCAGCAGCTTAATCGGGACAGACTACGAGCAGTACTTC. Translating gives CASSLIGTDYEQYF.

The chain has TRBV7-9 and TRBJ2-6; 7 bases are a match to TRBD2. Trimming cost V 5 bases and J 0 bases; bases outside gene matches: 7. This CDR3 contains 17 residues. Looked up from germline, CDR1 is SEHNR and CDR2 is FQNEAQ (reference sequence). CDR3 residues: CASSREGINSGANVLTF. CDR3 sequence (DNA): TGTGCCAGCAGCAGGGAGGGTATAAACTCTGGGGCCAACGTCCTGACTTTC. Using reference TRBV7-9 and TRBJ2-6 for the parts outside the CDR3, the full variable domain is DTGVSQNPRHKITKRGQNVTFRCDPISEHNRLYWYRQTLGQGPEFLTYFQNEAQLEKSRLLSDRFSAERPKGSFSTLEIQRTEQGDSAMYLCASSREGINSGANVLTFGAGSRLTVL.

V usage is TRBV5-4 and J usage is TRBJ2-4; the D gene is possibly TRBD1 (5 bases). The CDR3 loop spans 13 amino acids. Trimming stripped 4 bases from V and 5 bases from J, with 10 bases between. Germline values: CDR1 SGHNT, CDR2 YYREEE (reference sequence). The CDR3, as DNA: TGTGCCAGCAGCAAATCCAGGGAAAACATTCAGTACTTC. Its translation is CASSKSRENIQYF.

This clone was counted a few times. CDR3 sequence: CASSSPGLAGTDTQYF. CDR3 nucleotides: TGTGCCAGCAGTTCCCCGGGACTAGCCGGCACAGATACGCAGTATTTT. The V and J genes are TRBV28 and TRBJ2-3; 9 bases line up with TRBD2. In germline, CDR1 is MDHEN, CDR2 SYDVKM. Trimming removed 4 bases from V and 1 base from J; junction bases left unmatched: 6. The CDR3 contains 16 residues.

This clone occurred a few times. The DNA for the CDR3 is TGCGCCAGCAGCTTATTAGCGGGGAACACAGATACGCAGTATTTT. Residues: CASSLLAGNTDTQYF. This chain joins TRBV5-1 and TRBJ2-3; 8 nucleotides align to TRBD2. CDR1 SGHRS and CDR2 YFSETQ come from the germline V gene. The CDR3 consists of 15 residues. The V gene end was trimmed by 2 bases and the J gene end by 2 bases; junction bases not matched to a gene: 4.

V usage is TRBV7-9 and J usage is TRBJ2-1; 10 nucleotides agree with TRBD2. CDR1 is SEHNR, CDR2 FQNEAQ, per germline (reference sequence). CDR3 length: 15 amino acids. V was pared by 1 base and J by 3 bases, with 0 bases of the junction left unmatched. The CDR3 reads CASSLGTSGYNEQFF. For the CDR3, the DNA is TGTGCCAGCAGCTTAGGGACTAGCGGCTACAATGAGCAGTTCTTC.

The chain employs TRBV28 and TRBJ1-4, with D maybe TRBD1 (6 bases). V was pared by 2 bases and J by 7 bases, with 17 bases between. The CDR3 runs 16 residues. Germline V lookup: CDR1 MDHEN, CDR2 SYDVKM. CDR3 amino acids: CASSLGGGGYAEKLFF. CDR3 in DNA: TGTGCCAGCAGTTTAGGAGGGGGGGGTTATGCTGAAAAACTGTTTTTT.

J is TRBJ1-1 and V is TRBV18; perhaps TRBD1 as D (5 bases). Trimming pared 3 bases from V and 1 base from J, leaving 12 bases between. The CDR3 sequence is 15 residues long. Germline CDR1 is KGHSH and CDR2 is LQKENI. CDR3 bases: TGTGCCAGCTCACCGGGGACCGGGGGGAACACTGAAGCTTTCTTT. It is translated as CASSPGTGGNTEAFF. The complete variable domain, with remaining parts taken from reference TRBV18 and TRBJ1-1, reads NAGVMQNPRHLVRRRGQEARLRCSPMKGHSHVYWYRQLPEEGLKFMVYLQKENIIDESGMPKERFSAEFPKEGPSILRIQQVVRGDSAAYFCASSPGTGGNTEAFFGQGTRLTVV.

The gene calls are TRBV5-4 and TRBJ1-5; 7 bases fit TRBD1. This CDR3 comprises 13 residues. The V gene end was trimmed by 5 bases and the J gene end by 11 bases; junction bases not matched to a gene: 10. From germline, CDR1 is SGHNT and CDR2 YYREEE (reference sequence). CDR3 in DNA: TGTGCCAGCAGTGACAGAACCCAGGGGGCCCAGCATTTT. Translating it yields CASSDRTQGAQHF.

The chain is built from TRBV19 and TRBJ2-2, with D possibly matching TRBD2 (6 bases). The CDR3 loop spans 14 amino acids. CDR1 is LNHDA and CDR2 is SQIVND in the germline V gene (reference sequence). The germline V and J ends were trimmed by 7 bases and 7 bases, with 16 bases remaining between them. The DNA of the CDR3 is TGTGCCAGTACCTTAGGACTAAGGCTCGGGGAGCTGTTTTTT. Protein product: CASTLGLRLGELFF. Full variable domain (remainder filled in from reference TRBV19 and TRBJ2-2): DGGITQSPKYLFRKEGQNVTLSCEQNLNHDAMYWYRQDPGQGLRLIYYSQIVNDFQKGDIAEGYSVSREKKESFPLTVTSAQKNPTAFYLCASTLGLRLGELFFGEGSRLTVL.

In its sample, this clone was seen once. This chain joins TRBV25-1 and TRBJ1-4; D not certain. The CDR3 consists of 15 residues. Germline V gene sequence: CDR1 MGHDK, CDR2 SYGVNS. Trimming removed 3 bases from V and 0 bases from J, with 8 bases in between. CDR3 in DNA: TGTGCCAGCAGTGAGGCACAGCCAACTAATGAAAAACTGTTTTTT. Translated: CASSEAQPTNEKLFF.

This clone was observed a handful of times. One junction end disagrees with the germline gene, perhaps due to a read error. J is TRBJ2-1 and V is TRBV6-1, with 8 bases identical to TRBD2. CDR1 and CDR2 (germline): MNHNS, SASEGT. The CDR3 length is 17 residues. CDR3 amino acids: CASSKASISGSYNEQFF. For the CDR3, the DNA is TGTGCCAGCAGTAAAGCCTCAATAAGCGGGAGCTACAATGAGCAGTTCTTC.

The chain carries TRBV18 and TRBJ1-1, with D maybe TRBD1 (5 bases). Germline loops: CDR1 KGHSH, CDR2 LQKENI. The CDR3 covers 15 residues. V lost 11 bases and J lost 8, with 27 bases in between. The CDR3 loop is CAGRARMGGEAEAFF. The DNA for the CDR3 is TGTGCCGGCCGGGCGAGAATGGGGGGTGAGGCAGAAGCTTTCTTT.

Concerning this clone: The same CDR3 arises from other DNA sequences in this sample as well. This rearrangement joins TRBV4-1 to TRBJ1-1; no definite D call. Germline lookup yields CDR1 MGHRA and CDR2 YSYEKL. This CDR3 has 15 amino acids. Trimming stripped 0 bases from V and 2 bases from J, with 10 bases between. In DNA, the CDR3 is TGCGCCAGCAGCCAAGAAGGATTGGGCAACACTGAAGCTTTCTTT. Translating it yields CASSQEGLGNTEAFF.

A few counts support this clone. The J gene is TRBJ2-1, the V gene TRBV5-1; TRBD1 aligns across 7 bases. J was trimmed by 6 bases and V by 0 bases; bases with no gene match: 0. CDR1 is SGHRS and CDR2 is YFSETQ in the germline V gene. The CDR3 contains 13 residues. The CDR3 sequence is CASSLGDSNEQFF. As DNA, the CDR3 is TGCGCCAGCAGCTTGGGGGACAGCAATGAGCAGTTCTTC.

The V gene is TRBV4-1, the J gene TRBJ2-7; D perhaps matches TRBD1 (5 bases). This CDR3 is 14 amino acids long. Germline V gene lookup returns CDR1 MGHRA and CDR2 YSYEKL. V was clipped by 1 base and J by 5 bases, with 12 bases between them. The CDR3 DNA sequence: TGCGCCAGCAGCCAAGTACAGGACCAGGACGAGCAGTACTTC. This translates into CASSQVQDQDEQYF.

The CDR3 nucleotides read TGTGCCAGCAGTTTATTCGGGAACACTGAAGCTTTCTTT. Amino acids: CASSLFGNTEAFF. V and J are TRBV28 and TRBJ1-1; no reliable D call. Germline CDR1 is MDHEN and CDR2 is SYDVKM. The CDR3 is 13 residues long. V lost 1 base to trimming and J lost 1 base, with 4 bases between them.

The chain joins TRBV5-1 to TRBJ2-5; the D gene is possibly TRBD2 (5 bases). The J call may be in error: the DNA end matches TRBJ2-7 better. The CDR3 runs to 14 residues. From germline, CDR1 is SGHRS and CDR2 YFSETQ. CDR3 loop: CASSSGPLGGEQYF. CDR3 in DNA: TGCGCCAGCAGCTCGGGTCCCCTCGGAGGCGAGCAGTACTTC.

The genes are TRBV27 and TRBJ2-7; TRBD1 aligns across 10 bases. This CDR3 spans 15 amino acids. After removal of 3 bases from V and 7 bases from J, the junction contained 9 bases not matched to a gene. The germline V gene encodes CDR1 MNHEY and CDR2 SMNVEV (reference sequence). The CDR3 here is CASSFLGQGFWEQYF. CDR3 sequence (DNA): TGTGCCAGCAGTTTCCTGGGACAGGGGTTCTGGGAGCAGTACTTC.

The chain carries TRBV6-5 and TRBJ2-5, with 9 bases identical to TRBD2. With 6 bases clipped from V and 4 bases from J, the junction kept 3 bases outside the gene matches. Per germline, CDR1 MNHEY and CDR2 SVGAGI. The CDR3 spans 13 residues. CDR3 in amino acids: CASRGLALETQYF. CDR3 sequence (DNA): TGTGCCAGCAGAGGACTAGCGCTAGAGACCCAGTACTTC.

The chain recombines TRBV7-9 with TRBJ2-7; possibly TRBD2 for D (5 bases). CDR1 SEHNR and CDR2 FQNEAQ come from the germline V gene (reference sequence). V shed 1 base and J shed 6 bases, with 13 bases lying between them. The CDR3 is made up of 14 amino acids. CDR3 coding DNA: TGTGCCAGCAGCTTAGGGCTAGCTATCGCCGAGCAGTACTTC. Its translation: CASSLGLAIAEQYF.